This T cell receptor beta chain was sequenced for a study of shared T cell receptors in the human thymus. TCRdb's table, derived via immunoSEQ multiplex PCR, lists solely in-frame clones and lacks some. The sample holds some 760,000 clones, approximately 85% seen once. This clone occurred once. This CDR3 contains 16 residues. V was clipped by 1 base and J by 7 bases, with 16 bases between them. CDR1 and CDR2 from the germline V gene are LGHNA and YSLEER. These data also formed part of another study, on human thymus T cells. That paper notes: Samples came from healthy Finnish infants during open corrective cardiac surgery. In corrective heart surgery, resections were taken, and these provided the thymus tissue. Thymic and blood repertoires appeared to carry a bias in their V and J gene usage. Related work showed strongly overlapping thymic repertoires across unrelated individuals.

This rearrangement joins TRBV4-3 to TRBJ1-4, with D unclear. Input material: thymocytes. The clonotype comes from a girl in the first two years of life with a congenital heart defect. Here the CDR3 DNA reads TGCGCCAGCAGCCAAGTACGTGGGCTTGCGCCTGAAAAACTGTTTTTT. It encodes CASSQVRGLAPEKLFF.